Listed below are T cell receptor beta chains from one sample, sequenced in a study of sequential checkpoint blockade in melanoma. TCRdb's table, derived via immunoSEQ multiplex PCR, lists solely in-frame clones and lacks some. The data hold some 10,000 clones, with around 78% observed a single time. The source was CD8+ T cells sorted from blood (inferred from file names), collected from a patient given nivolumab and ipilimumab in sequence. The receptors were gathered from a human donor with melanoma. Each CDR3 is given with its conserved first and last residue. The D gene is left open where the match is weak. Clone size appears in some rows only: once, few, many, or a class for an expanded clone.

J: TRBJ1-2
size: .
V: TRBV27
D: .
DNA: TGTGCCAGCAGTTTATTTTCAGCGGGAGGGGATGGCTACACCTTC
CDR3: CASSLFSAGGDGYTF

J: TRBJ1-1
size: once
V: TRBV7-6
D: TRBD1
DNA: TGTGCCAGCAGCTTACCAGGGGGCACTGAAGCTTTCTTT
CDR3: CASSLPGGTEAFF

J: TRBJ1-1
size: few
V: TRBV7-9
D: .
DNA: TGTGCCAGCAGCAACCCGAAAGCGAGAAGCACTGAAGCTTTCTTT
CDR3: CASSNPKARSTEAFF

J: TRBJ2-1
size: once
V: TRBV27
D: .
DNA: TGTGCCAGCAGTTGGGCTAGGACTTACAATGAGCAGTTCTTC
CDR3: CASSWARTYNEQFF

J: TRBJ2-1
size: .
V: TRBV29-1
D: .
DNA: TGCAGCGTTGAAGACTCCCTTTACAATGAGCAGTTCTTC
CDR3: CSVEDSLYNEQFF

J: TRBJ2-1
size: .
V: TRBV4-1
D: TRBD2
DNA: TGCGCCAGCAGCTCTGGACCGGGAGGCCTAAATGAGCAGTTCTTC
CDR3: CASSSGPGGLNEQFF

J: TRBJ1-4
size: few
V: TRBV28
D: TRBD1
DNA: TGTGCCAGCAGTTCCATTCAGGGGGCGGCTAATGAAAAACTGTTTTTT
CDR3: CASSSIQGAANEKLFF

J: TRBJ2-7
size: .
V: TRBV5-6
D: .
DNA: TGTGCCAGCAGCATTAGCACCGGACGACAGTCGCTCTACGAGCAGTACTTC
CDR3: CASSISTGRQSLYEQYF

J: TRBJ1-6
size: .
V: TRBV12-5
D: .
DNA: TGTGCTAGTGGCAACTGGACAGCCTCACCCCTCCACTTT
CDR3: CASGNWTASPLHF

J: TRBJ2-1
size: few
V: TRBV27
D: .
DNA: TGTGCCAGCAGTTGGCCTCAGGGTGAGCAGTTCTTC
CDR3: CASSWPQGEQFF

J: TRBJ1-1
size: .
V: TRBV19
D: TRBD1
DNA: TGTGCCAGTAGTGAGGGGGCAGAAGCTTTCTTT
CDR3: CASSEGAEAFF

J: TRBJ2-7
size: .
V: TRBV7-7
D: TRBD1
DNA: TGTGCCAGCAAAACACAGGGGACCGAGCAGTACTTC
CDR3: CASKTQGTEQYF

J: TRBJ2-1
size: .
V: TRBV5-1
D: .
DNA: TGCGCCAGCAGCTCTTACAGGGATGAGCAGTTCTTC
CDR3: CASSSYRDEQFF

J: TRBJ2-1
size: .
V: TRBV5-4
D: TRBD2
DNA: TGTGCCAGCAGCTTGGGGGGATCCCGGGGGGGGCCCGGGGATGAGCAGTTCTTC
CDR3: CASSLGGSRGGPGDEQFF

J: TRBJ1-1
size: .
V: TRBV9
D: .
DNA: TGTGCCAGCAGCGCCGAGCCGGGACAGAACACTGAAGCTTTCTTT
CDR3: CASSAEPGQNTEAFF

J: TRBJ2-6
size: once
V: TRBV4-1
D: TRBD1
DNA: TGCGCCAGCAGCCAAGATGACAGGGTAATTGGGGCCAACGTCCTGACTTTC
CDR3: CASSQDDRVIGANVLTF